Reported below is one T cell receptor (beta chain). Its antigen is not known. The CDR3 is 15 residues long. Germline CDR1 is SGHRS and CDR2 is YFSETQ. Losses at the gene ends were 3 bases for V and 8 bases for J; bases not matched to a gene: 12. This sample is drawn from a study of shared clonotypes between healthy human individuals. General study findings and limits: Relative to clonotypes present in all four donors, those not shared had lower generation probabilities.

The protocol was immunoSEQ multiplex PCR, while the TCRdb copy is restricted to in-frame clones and leaves out a portion. The sample has over 850,000 clones, approximately 80% seen once. The sample taken for sequencing was memory CD4+ T cells from PBMCs. Regarding subset: CD45RA-negative fraction. This chain joins TRBV5-1 and TRBJ1-2; 8 nucleotides align to TRBD1. The TCR originated in a man aged 18 to 35 in good health. Some clones in this sample may be carry-over from other donors' samples. CDR3 residues: CASSSYLDRAGGYTF. The CDR3 nucleotides read TGCGCCAGCAGCTCGTACTTGGACAGGGCAGGCGGCTACACCTTC.